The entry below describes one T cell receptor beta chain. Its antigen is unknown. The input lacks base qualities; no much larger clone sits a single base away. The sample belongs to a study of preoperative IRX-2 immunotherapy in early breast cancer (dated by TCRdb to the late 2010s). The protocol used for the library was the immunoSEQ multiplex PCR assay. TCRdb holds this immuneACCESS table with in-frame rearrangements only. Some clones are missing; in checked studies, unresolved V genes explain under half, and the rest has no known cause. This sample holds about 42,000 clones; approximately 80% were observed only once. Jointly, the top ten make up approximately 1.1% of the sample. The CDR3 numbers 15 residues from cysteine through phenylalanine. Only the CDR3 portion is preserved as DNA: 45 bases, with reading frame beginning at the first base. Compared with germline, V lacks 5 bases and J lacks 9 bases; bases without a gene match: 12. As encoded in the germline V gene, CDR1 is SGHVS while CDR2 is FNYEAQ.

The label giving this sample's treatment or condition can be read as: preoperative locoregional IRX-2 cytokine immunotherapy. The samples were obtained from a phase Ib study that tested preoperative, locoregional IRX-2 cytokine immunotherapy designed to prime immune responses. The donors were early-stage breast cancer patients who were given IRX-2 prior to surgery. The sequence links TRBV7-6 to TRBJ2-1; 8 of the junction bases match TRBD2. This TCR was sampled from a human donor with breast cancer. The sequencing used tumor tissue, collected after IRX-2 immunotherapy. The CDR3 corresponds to CASSQDGSGISEQFF. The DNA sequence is TGTGCCAGCAGCCAAGACGGTAGCGGGATAAGTGAGCAGTTCTTC.